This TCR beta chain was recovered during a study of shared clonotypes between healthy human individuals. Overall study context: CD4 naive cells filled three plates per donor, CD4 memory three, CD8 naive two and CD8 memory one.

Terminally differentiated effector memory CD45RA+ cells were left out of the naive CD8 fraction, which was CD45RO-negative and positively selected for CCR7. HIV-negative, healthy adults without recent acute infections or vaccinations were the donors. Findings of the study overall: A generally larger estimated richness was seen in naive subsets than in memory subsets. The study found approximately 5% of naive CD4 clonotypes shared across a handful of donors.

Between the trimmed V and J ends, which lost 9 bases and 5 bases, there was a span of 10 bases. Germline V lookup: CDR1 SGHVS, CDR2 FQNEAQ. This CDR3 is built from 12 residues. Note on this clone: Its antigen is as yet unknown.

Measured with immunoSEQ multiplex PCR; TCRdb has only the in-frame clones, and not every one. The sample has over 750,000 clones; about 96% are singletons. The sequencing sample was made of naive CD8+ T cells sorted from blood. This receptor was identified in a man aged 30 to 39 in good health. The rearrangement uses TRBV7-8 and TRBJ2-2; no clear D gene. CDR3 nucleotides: TGTGCCAGTCAAGGAGAAACCGGGGAGCTGTTTTTT. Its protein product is CASQGETGELFF.